The 19 T cell receptor beta chains in this list originate from one sample, sequenced in a study of Ad26.COV2.S vaccination and SARS-CoV-2 variants (dated by TCRdb to about 2021). The library was made by the immunoSEQ multiplex PCR assay. TCRdb provides this immuneACCESS table in a form limited to in-frame rearrangements. Some clones are lacking; in checked studies, under half of them reflect an unresolved V gene, and why the rest are absent is not known. Present in this sample are hundreds of thousands of clones, 89% of which were seen just once. Just over 2.5% of the sample goes to the ten largest clones. The treatment or condition label, as the study defines it: approximately 18 received Ad26.COV2.S at low or high dose, single or two shots; about five received placebo; per-sample allocation not given. Repertoires of vaccine and placebo recipients were sequenced from samples taken on day 63 after the first injection.

Material: peripheral blood, obtained in a trial of Ad26.COV2.S vaccine versus placebo. The receptors were gathered from a person aged 18-65 years who received the Ad26.COV2.S COVID-19 vaccine or a placebo.

The chain employs TRBV3-1 (or the pseudogene TRBV3-2) and TRBJ2-5, with D hard to call. The CDR3 totals 15 residues. Germline V gives CDR1 LGHDT, CDR2 YNNKEL (reference sequence). With 3 bases removed from V and 2 bases from J, the gap between germline ends came to 13 bases. CDR3 amino acids: CASSHRAVSQETQYF. The CDR3 DNA follows: TGTGCCAGCAGCCACAGAGCTGTAAGTCAAGAGACCCAGTACTTC.

The gene calls are TRBV9 and TRBJ2-3; 9 bases agree with TRBD2. The CDR3 loop spans 16 amino acids. V lost 1 base, J lost 2 bases, and 5 bases stayed unmatched. Germline CDR1 SGDLS, CDR2 YYNGEE. The chain's CDR3 is CASSVISGGTTDTQYF. The CDR3 bases are TGTGCCAGCAGCGTAATCAGCGGGGGGACCACAGATACGCAGTATTTT.

The sample holds one count of this clone. The CDR3 spells CASRVVRAGYGYTF. The CDR3 DNA is TGTGCCAGCAGAGTGGTTCGGGCAGGCTATGGCTACACCTTC. This sequence joins TRBV6-5 and TRBJ1-2, with D unresolved. V lost 6 bases to trimming and J lost 4 bases, with 15 bases between them. Germline CDR1 and CDR2: MNHEY and SVGAGI. CDR3 size: 14 residues.

The rearrangement uses TRBV11-2 and TRBJ2-7, with 7 bases lining up with TRBD1. The CDR3 runs 15 residues. J gave up 6 bases and V 3 bases, and 11 bases lay outside the gene matches. The germline gives CDR1 SGHAT, CDR2 FQNNGV. DNA of the CDR3: TGTGCCAGCAGCTTCGGGCGGACAGGACGTAGCGAGCAGTACGTC. Protein sequence: CASSFGRTGRSEQYV.

The chain recombines TRBV6-5 with TRBJ1-5, with TRBD1 identical over 9 bases. CDR1 is MNHEY and CDR2 is SVGAGI in the germline V gene. The V and J ends lost 5 bases and 5 bases, in that order; junction bases with no gene match: 1. The CDR3 runs 13 residues. The CDR3 DNA reads as TGTGCCAGCAGTCGACAGGGGGATCAGCCCCAGCATTTT. Protein: CASSRQGDQPQHF.

This rearrangement joins TRBV28 to TRBJ1-2; D is perhaps TRBD1 (5 bases). The CDR3 extends over 12 amino acids. In germline, CDR1 is MDHEN, CDR2 SYDVKM. Trimming left V 6 bases short and J 6 bases short, with 11 bases between. CDR3 DNA: TGTGCCAGCAGCGACAGTCAGCATGGCTACACCTTC. Protein sequence: CASSDSQHGYTF.

This clone appeared a single time. The CDR3 sequence is CASSSADTQYF. CDR3 bases: TGTGCCAGCAGCTCCGCAGATACGCAGTATTTT. The chain joins TRBV5-6 to TRBJ2-3; the D is unclear. Germline V gene lookup returns CDR1 SGHDT and CDR2 YYEEEE. The CDR3 runs 11 residues. The germline V and J ends were trimmed by 3 bases and 4 bases, with 3 bases remaining between them. The full variable domain, in which reference TRBV5-6 and TRBJ2-3 provide the parts outside the CDR3, is DAGVTQSPTHLIKTRGQQVTLRCSPKSGHDTVSWYQQALGQGPQFIFQYYEEEERQRGNFPDRFSGHQFPNYSSELNVNALLLGDSALYLCASSSADTQYFGPGTRLTVL.

The chain has TRBV18 and TRBJ1-4; 7 bases line up with TRBD1. CDR1 KGHSH and CDR2 LQKENI come from the germline V gene. This CDR3 is 13 amino acids long. Trimming removed 4 bases from V and 6 bases from J; junction bases left unmatched: 2. The CDR3 DNA follows: TGTGCCAGCTCACAGGGGACAGATGAAAAACTGTTTTTT. It encodes CASSQGTDEKLFF.

The DNA of the CDR3 is TGTGCCAGCAGCCAGGACAGGGGATCCACAGATACGCAGTATTTT. Translation: CASSQDRGSTDTQYF. This chain links TRBV4-2 with TRBJ2-3; 9 bases align to TRBD1. J was trimmed by 2 bases and V by 3 bases; bases with no gene match: 3. The CDR3 runs 15 residues. Germline V gene lookup returns CDR1 LGHNA and CDR2 YNFKEQ.

In the case of this clone: Germline and junction disagree at one end, which may indicate a read error. The V and J genes are TRBV7-7 and TRBJ2-2, with D perhaps matching TRBD1 (5 bases). This CDR3 is 13 amino acids long. Germline V lookup: CDR1 SSHAT, CDR2 FNYEAQ (reference sequence). The CDR3 protein is CASSWGPTGELFF. For the CDR3, the DNA is TGTGCTAGCAGCTGGGGCCCTACCGGGGAGCTGTTTTTT.

The gene calls are TRBV11-1 and TRBJ2-6; D is uncertain. V gave up 7 bases and J gave up 3 bases, with 13 bases separating them. The CDR3 runs to 15 residues. The V gene's germline CDR1 is SGHAT and CDR2 FQDESV (reference sequence). CDR3 bases: TGTGCCAGCACGGGCATACCCTATGGGGCCAACGTCCTGACTTTC. Translation: CASTGIPYGANVLTF.

This clone was seen just once. This chain uses TRBV27 with TRBJ2-1, with TRBD1 matching over 9 bases. CDR1 is MNHEY and CDR2 is SMNVEV in the germline V gene (reference sequence). V shed 7 bases, J shed 4 bases, and the junction held 5 bases outside the gene matches. There are 14 residues in the CDR3. CDR3 sequence: CASTTGGGYNEQFF. CDR3 coding DNA: TGTGCCAGCACCACAGGGGGCGGGTACAATGAGCAGTTCTTC.

The CDR3 loop is CASSLARGAQPQHF. CDR3 nucleotides: TGTGCCAGCAGCTTAGCGCGGGGGGCTCAGCCCCAGCATTTT. This chain joins TRBV7-6 and TRBJ1-5; TRBD1 is a possible D gene (6 bases). Trimming stripped 0 bases from V and 6 bases from J, with 9 bases between. Germline V gene data show CDR1 as SGHVS and CDR2 as FNYEAQ. CDR3 length equals 14 residues.

This clone was detected only a few times. The chain employs TRBV18 and TRBJ2-3; D gene ambiguous. Trimming left V 3 bases short and J 4 bases short, with 11 bases between. This CDR3 has 14 residues. Germline CDR1 reads KGHSH; CDR2 reads LQKENI. This chain's CDR3 is CASSPLGPPDTQYF. CDR3 DNA: TGTGCCAGCTCACCCCTCGGCCCCCCAGATACGCAGTATTTT. Supplemented by reference TRBV18 and TRBJ2-3, the full variable domain reads NAGVMQNPRHLVRRRGQEARLRCSPMKGHSHVYWYRQLPEEGLKFMVYLQKENIIDESGMPKERFSAEFPKEGPSILRIQQVVRGDSAAYFCASSPLGPPDTQYFGPGTRLTVL.

This clone was detected once. The chain has TRBV6-6 and TRBJ2-2; 7 positions agree with TRBD2. The CDR3 has 14 amino acids. Germline V lookup: CDR1 MNHNY, CDR2 SVGAGI (reference sequence). Germline trimming cut 7 bases from V and 6 bases from J; bases unmatched to any gene: 8. The CDR3: CASKSRERSGELFF. The CDR3 nucleotides read TGTGCCAGCAAGTCGCGGGAGAGATCCGGGGAGCTGTTTTTT.

This clone was found a few times. The genes are TRBV30 and TRBJ1-5; D is possibly TRBD1 (5 bases). Germline V gene sequence: CDR1 GTSNPN, CDR2 SVGIG (reference sequence). V was cut by 5 bases and J by 1 base, with 15 bases left in between. CDR3 length: 15 residues. This chain's CDR3 is CAWSLGATSNQPQHF. The DNA for the CDR3 is TGTGCCTGGTCCTTAGGGGCAACGAGCAATCAGCCCCAGCATTTT. The full variable domain, rest sourced from reference TRBV30 and TRBJ1-5, is SQTIHQWPATLVQPVGSPLSLECTVEGTSNPNLYWYRQAAGRGLQLLFYSVGIGQISSEVPQNLSASRPQDRQFILSSKKLLLSDSGFYLCAWSLGATSNQPQHFGDGTRLSIL.

The table lists this clone with a count of one. The chain has TRBV7-9 and TRBJ2-3; 9 nucleotides line up with TRBD2. CDR1 SEHNR and CDR2 FQNEAQ come from the germline V gene (reference sequence). V lost 2 bases and J lost 2; bases outside the gene matches: 5. The CDR3 has 16 residues. CDR3 amino acids: CASSLNPSGVTDTQYF. The DNA for the CDR3 is TGTGCCAGCAGCTTAAATCCTAGCGGGGTCACAGATACGCAGTATTTT.

The chain couples TRBV30 to TRBJ1-1; 7 nucleotides align to TRBD1. CDR1 and CDR2 (germline): GTSNPN, SVGIG (reference sequence). V shed 2 bases, J shed 6 bases, and the junction held 6 bases outside the gene matches. This CDR3 is 13 amino acids long. This chain's CDR3 is CAWSSYQGAEAFF. CDR3 in DNA: TGTGCCTGGAGTTCCTACCAGGGGGCTGAAGCTTTCTTT.

This chain connects TRBV19 to TRBJ2-7; 7 bases agree with TRBD2. Germline CDR1 reads LNHDA; CDR2 reads SQIVND (reference sequence). The CDR3 length is 12 residues. The V and J ends lost 6 bases and 7 bases, in that order; junction bases with no gene match: 6. CDR3 sequence reads: CASSPGAGEQYF. The CDR3 bases are TGTGCCAGTAGCCCCGGAGCGGGGGAGCAGTACTTC.